This T cell receptor (beta chain) stems from a study of cytomegalovirus exposure and HLA in healthy donors. The length of the CDR3 is 15 residues. V gave up 4 bases and J gave up 4 bases; unmatched junction bases: 8. Germline lookup yields CDR1 MNHEY and CDR2 SVGAGI. Vbeta (60) and Jbeta (13) primers were used in the PCR. TCRdb keeps only in-frame clones here, not all; method: immunoSEQ multiplex PCR. The repertoire holds some 150,000 clones, with 60% to 80% as singletons. The sequenced sample was PBMCs. The chain has TRBV6-5 and TRBJ2-7, with 9 bases matching TRBD2. The receptor comes from a male donor in good health and CMV-seronegative. The CDR3 bases are TGTGCCAGCAGTTCGCCGGGACTAGCTTTTTACGAGCAGTACTTC. This encodes CASSSPGLAFYEQYF.